A single sample gave rise to the 24 T cell receptor beta chains below, sequenced in a study of blood T cell repertoires in COVID-19. Using immunoSEQ multiplex PCR, the repertoire was profiled, and TCRdb retains in-frame clones only, with some absent. Of some 460,000 clones listed, 75% to 90% were seen once; the top ten hold 0.7%. Sequenced sample: PBMCs or T cells enriched from blood (not recorded which). Every receptor here comes from a woman in her late teens or twenties who had recovered from COVID-19.

This chain links TRBV19 with TRBJ2-7; 8 nucleotides line up with TRBD1. Germline V gene lookup returns CDR1 LNHDA and CDR2 SQIVND (reference sequence). This CDR3 is 15 amino acids long. V was clipped by 3 bases and J by 3 bases; unmatched bases: 7. The CDR3 coding sequence is TGTGCCAGTAGTATTGAGACAGGGGCTGGCTACGAGCAGTACTTC. It specifies CASSIETGAGYEQYF.

The chain combines TRBV7-6 with TRBJ2-7; 12 bases agree with TRBD2. Per the germline V gene, CDR1 is SGHVS and CDR2 is FNYEAQ. The CDR3 is made up of 16 amino acids. V trimming: 5 bases; J trimming: 2 bases; junction bases outside the gene matches: 7. CDR3 sequence: CASSLLLAGGPYEQYF. The CDR3 bases are TGTGCCAGCAGCCTTCTACTAGCGGGGGGACCCTACGAGCAGTACTTC. The complete variable domain, with remaining parts taken from reference TRBV7-6 and TRBJ2-7, reads GAGVSQSPRYKVTKRGQDVALRCDPISGHVSLYWYRQALGQGPEFLTYFNYEAQQDKSGLPNDRFSAERPEGSISTLTIQRTEQRDSAMYRCASSLLLAGGPYEQYFGPGTRLTVT.

The CDR3 protein is CASSGHQRTNEKLFF. For the CDR3, the DNA is TGTGCCAGTTCGGGACACCAGAGGACTAATGAAAAACTGTTTTTT. V is TRBV2 and J is TRBJ1-4; D possibly corresponds to TRBD1 (6 bases). Germline lookup yields CDR1 SNHLY and CDR2 FYNNEI. The CDR3 sequence is 15 residues long. Trimming left V 9 bases short and J 2 bases short, with 16 bases between.

The genes are TRBV5-6 and TRBJ1-2, with D uncertain. This CDR3 is 16 amino acids long. From germline, CDR1 is SGHDT and CDR2 YYEEEE. V lost 1 base, J lost 4 bases, and 17 bases lay in between. Here the CDR3 reads CASSLMTTGILYGYTF. The CDR3 DNA reads as TGTGCCAGCAGCTTGATGACTACGGGGATTCTCTATGGCTACACCTTC.

The chain links TRBV7-2 to TRBJ2-3; tentatively, D is TRBD1 (5 bases). Trimming removed 3 bases from V and 2 bases from J, with 9 bases in between. The CDR3 extends over 14 amino acids. The V gene's germline CDR1 is SGHTA and CDR2 FQGNSA. CDR3 in amino acids: CASSFLGPTDTQYF. The DNA for the CDR3 is TGTGCCAGCAGCTTTCTGGGGCCCACAGATACGCAGTATTTT.

The rearrangement links TRBV5-1 to TRBJ1-1, with D tentatively TRBD1 (6 bases). The V end lost 3 bases, the J end lost 0 bases, and 12 bases lay between the germline ends. Germline lookup yields CDR1 SGHRS and CDR2 YFSETQ. This CDR3 comprises 15 residues. CDR3 sequence: CASSSAQGLNTEAFF. CDR3 DNA sequence: TGCGCCAGCAGCTCCGCACAGGGATTGAACACTGAAGCTTTCTTT. Drawing the rest from reference TRBV5-1 and TRBJ1-1, the complete variable domain is KAGVTQTPRYLIKTRGQQVTLSCSPISGHRSVSWYQQTPGQGLQFLFEYFSETQRNKGNFPGRFSGRQFSNSRSEMNVSTLELGDSALYLCASSSAQGLNTEAFFGQGTRLTVV.

The CDR3 coding sequence is TGTGCCAGCTCACCACAGGGGCGCGGGGCCTACGAGCAGTACTTC. This encodes CASSPQGRGAYEQYF. J is TRBJ2-7 and V is TRBV18; perhaps TRBD2 as D (6 bases). The CDR3 is 15 residues long. V was cut by 1 base and J by 2 bases, with 12 bases left in between. Germline V gene sequence: CDR1 KGHSH, CDR2 LQKENI.

This chain links TRBV6-5 with TRBJ1-1, with 7 bases matching TRBD1. The germline CDR1 and CDR2 sequences are MNHEY and SVGAGI. The CDR3 is made up of 12 amino acids. The junction had 7 bases not matched to a gene; V was cut back by 10 bases and J by 5 bases. The CDR3 here is CATLTGQTEAFF. CDR3 nucleotides: TGTGCCACGCTGACAGGGCAAACTGAAGCTTTCTTT.

The chain combines TRBV12-5 with TRBJ2-6, with D hard to call. The CDR3 sequence is 16 residues long. Trimming took off 6 bases at V and 0 bases at J, with 12 bases between the two ends. Germline CDR1 is LGHNT and CDR2 is FRNRAP. CDR3 sequence: CASGLEYHSGANVLTF. For the CDR3, the DNA is TGTGCTAGTGGACTGGAGTATCACTCTGGGGCCAACGTCCTGACTTTC.

The chain recombines TRBV5-1 with TRBJ1-4; 8 bases line up with TRBD1. Trimming cost V 0 bases and J 6 bases; bases outside gene matches: 4. The V gene's germline CDR1 is SGHRS and CDR2 YFSETQ. The CDR3 is made up of 15 amino acids. CDR3: CASSLEGQGDEKLFF. Here the CDR3 DNA reads TGCGCCAGCAGCTTGGAAGGACAGGGAGATGAAAAACTGTTTTTT.

The CDR3: CASSSPAYEQYF. The DNA for the CDR3 is TGTGCCAGCAGCTCCCCAGCCTACGAGCAGTACTTC. This chain links TRBV7-2 with TRBJ2-7, with D unclear. Looked up from germline, CDR1 is SGHTA and CDR2 is FQGNSA. V lost 4 bases and J lost 2, with 6 bases in between. CDR3 length: 12 residues.

V and J are TRBV9 and TRBJ2-3, with D perhaps TRBD2 (7 bases). The CDR3 totals 16 residues. The germline gives CDR1 SGDLS, CDR2 YYNGEE. Trimming cost V 0 bases and J 1 base, with 12 bases left between them. CDR3 in amino acids: CASSVAWGGGTDTQYF. The CDR3 DNA follows: TGTGCCAGCAGCGTAGCGTGGGGGGGCGGCACAGATACGCAGTATTTT.

V usage is TRBV5-1 and J usage is TRBJ1-1; D unclear. Deletions cut 1 base from V and 1 base from J, with 5 bases between. The CDR3 loop spans 13 amino acids. Germline V gene data show CDR1 as SGHRS and CDR2 as YFSETQ. The CDR3 is CASSLTQNTEAFF. The CDR3 coding sequence is TGCGCCAGCAGCTTGACACAGAACACTGAAGCTTTCTTT.

The gene calls are TRBV7-9 and TRBJ2-6; 7 nucleotides match TRBD1. This CDR3 has 14 residues. Trimming took 7 bases from V and 7 from J; bases not matched to a gene: 7. The germline V gene encodes CDR1 SEHNR and CDR2 FQNEAQ (reference sequence). CDR3: CASNTQGVANVLTF. The CDR3 coding sequence is TGTGCCAGCAACACCCAGGGGGTAGCCAACGTCCTGACTTTC.

The CDR3, as DNA: TGTGCCTGGAGTCCCGGGACAGGGACGAACACTGAAGCTTTCTTT. This sequence encodes CAWSPGTGTNTEAFF. This chain connects TRBV30 to TRBJ1-1; 9 nucleotides agree with TRBD1. The CDR3 contains 15 residues. Germline V gene data show CDR1 as GTSNPN and CDR2 as SVGIG (reference sequence). V was clipped by 2 bases and J by 1 base; unmatched bases: 5.

The chain couples TRBV5-4 to TRBJ1-6, with D possibly matching TRBD1 (6 bases). The CDR3 loop spans 14 amino acids. Per the germline V gene, CDR1 is SGHNT and CDR2 is YYREEE (reference sequence). The V end was cut by 1 base, the J end by 9 bases, with 11 bases between. In DNA, the CDR3 is TGTGCCAGCAGCTTGACAGGGAGCACTTCACCCCTCCACTTT. Protein product: CASSLTGSTSPLHF.

The chain recombines TRBV30 with TRBJ1-5, with TRBD1 identical over 7 bases. Germline V CDR1 and CDR2: GTSNPN, SVGIG (reference sequence). This CDR3 comprises 17 residues. J was trimmed by 0 bases and V by 5 bases; bases with no gene match: 13. CDR3 nucleotides: TGTGCCTGGGACCTGGGTGGCAGGGGGGATAGCAATCAGCCCCAGCATTTT. It yields the protein CAWDLGGRGDSNQPQHF.

V is TRBV6-6 and J is TRBJ2-5; a weak D match, TRBD2 (6 bases). This CDR3 region has 17 residues. In germline, CDR1 is MNHNY, CDR2 SVGAGI (reference sequence). V was clipped by 5 bases and J by 5 bases, with 24 bases between them. The CDR3 nucleotides read TGTGCCAGCAGTCGCCGTGTGGAGGGATCGAGTCGGGAGACCCAGTACTTC. Translating gives CASSRRVEGSSRETQYF.

The J gene is TRBJ2-7, the V gene TRBV3-1 (or the pseudogene TRBV3-2), with D maybe TRBD1 (6 bases). Trimming cost V 4 bases and J 2 bases, with 9 bases left between them. CDR1 LGHDT and CDR2 YNNKEL come from the germline V gene (reference sequence). The CDR3 spans 13 residues. As DNA, the CDR3 is TGTGCCAGCAGCCGCAGGGGCCCCTACGAGCAGTACTTC. This sequence encodes CASSRRGPYEQYF.

The V and J genes are TRBV28 and TRBJ2-6, with 13 bases aligning to TRBD2. The CDR3 consists of 20 residues. The germline V gene encodes CDR1 MDHEN and CDR2 SYDVKM. V was pared by 5 bases and J by 0 bases, with 10 bases of the junction left unmatched. In DNA form, the CDR3 reads TGTGCCAGCAGTCCCTTGACTAGCGGGGGGTTGAGCTCTGGGGCCAACGTCCTGACTTTC. It encodes CASSPLTSGGLSSGANVLTF.

This chain links TRBV2 with TRBJ2-7; 8 nucleotides align to TRBD1. The CDR3 runs 12 residues. Looked up from germline, CDR1 is SNHLY and CDR2 is FYNNEI. The ends lost 3 bases at V and 12 bases at J; junction bases unmatched: 7. The CDR3, as DNA: TGTGCCAGCAGTGATGACAGGGGACGGTCGTACTTC. Its translation: CASSDDRGRSYF.

This clone was seen a handful of times. This chain links TRBV11-2 with TRBJ1-6; 7 nucleotides match TRBD1. Germline lookup yields CDR1 SGHAT and CDR2 FQNNGV. The junction had 6 bases not matched to a gene; V was cut back by 2 bases and J by 8 bases. The CDR3 runs to 15 residues. In nucleotides, the CDR3 is TGTGCCAGCAGCTTATCCGGGACAGCGCATTCACCCCTCCACTTT. Protein sequence: CASSLSGTAHSPLHF.

The gene calls are TRBV12-5 and TRBJ1-1; perhaps TRBD1 as D (6 bases). V was clipped by 6 bases and J by 0 bases, with 14 bases between them. The CDR3 loop spans 15 amino acids. In germline, CDR1 is LGHNT, CDR2 FRNRAP. CDR3 in DNA: TGTGCTAGTGGCACAGGGTTCGGCCTGAACACTGAAGCTTTCTTT. Its translation: CASGTGFGLNTEAFF.

This clone was observed a single time. The J gene is TRBJ2-1, the V gene TRBV2; the match to TRBD2 covers 7 bases. CDR1 and CDR2 from the germline V gene are SNHLY and FYNNEI. The CDR3 runs to 14 residues. V was pared by 6 bases and J by 6 bases, with 8 bases of the junction left unmatched. The CDR3 nucleotides are TGTGCCAGCAGGAGGGCGACTAGCACCAATGAGCAGTTCTTC. Translation: CASRRATSTNEQFF.